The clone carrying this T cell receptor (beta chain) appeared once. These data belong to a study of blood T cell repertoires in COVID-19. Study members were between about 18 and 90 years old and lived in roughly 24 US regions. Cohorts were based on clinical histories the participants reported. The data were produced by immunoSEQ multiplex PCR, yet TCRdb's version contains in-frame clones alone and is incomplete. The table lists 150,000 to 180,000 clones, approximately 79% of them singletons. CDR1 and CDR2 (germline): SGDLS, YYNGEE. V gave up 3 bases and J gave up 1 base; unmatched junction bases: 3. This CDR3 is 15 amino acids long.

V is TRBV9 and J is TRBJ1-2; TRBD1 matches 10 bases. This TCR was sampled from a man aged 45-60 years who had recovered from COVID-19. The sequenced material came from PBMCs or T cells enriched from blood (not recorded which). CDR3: CASSGWDRGNYGYTF. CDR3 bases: TGTGCCAGCAGCGGCTGGGACAGGGGTAACTATGGCTACACCTTC.